This entry concerns a single T cell receptor (beta chain). The target antigen is unknown. This sample stems from a study of cytomegalovirus exposure and HLA in healthy donors. Study conclusions and caveats: It was about 180 TCR beta chains that were listed as cytomegalovirus-associated. Association of a missense DCLRE1C variant with TCR beta V- and J-gene trimming was reported in a later analysis.

V lost 1 base and J lost 4, with 7 bases in between. Germline lookup yields CDR1 MNHNY and CDR2 SVGAGI (reference sequence). This CDR3 is 13 amino acids long. It was with 60 Vbeta and 13 Jbeta primers that the PCR ran. TCRdb keeps only in-frame clones here, not all; method: immunoSEQ multiplex PCR. Altogether about 200,000 clones are present, nearly 80% being singletons, with the ten largest covering 1.5% to 2%. The sequence was collected from a young man in good health and CMV-seronegative. Input material: PBMCs. V and J are TRBV6-6 and TRBJ1-2; D uncertain. The CDR3 DNA reads as TGTGCCAGCAGTTACTTGGCCTCCTATGGCTACACCTTC. Translation gives CASSYLASYGYTF.